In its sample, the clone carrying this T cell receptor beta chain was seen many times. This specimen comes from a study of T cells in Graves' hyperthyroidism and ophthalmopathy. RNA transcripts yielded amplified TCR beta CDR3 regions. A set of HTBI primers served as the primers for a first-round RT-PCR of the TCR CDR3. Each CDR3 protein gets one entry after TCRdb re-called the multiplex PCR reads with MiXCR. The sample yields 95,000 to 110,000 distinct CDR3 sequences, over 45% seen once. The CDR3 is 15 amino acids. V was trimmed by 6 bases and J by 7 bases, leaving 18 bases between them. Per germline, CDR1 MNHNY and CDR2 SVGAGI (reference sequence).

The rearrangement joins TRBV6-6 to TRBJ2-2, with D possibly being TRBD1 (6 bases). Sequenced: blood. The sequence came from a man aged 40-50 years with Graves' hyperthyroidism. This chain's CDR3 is CASRTTGTSIGELFF. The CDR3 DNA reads TGTGCCAGCAGGACTACCGGGACAAGTATCGGGGAGCTGTTTTTT.